The 25 T cell receptor beta chains below all came from one sample that was sequenced in a study of cytomegalovirus exposure and HLA in healthy donors. A multiplex PCR was run with 60 Vbeta primers and 13 Jbeta primers. Using immunoSEQ multiplex PCR, the repertoire was profiled, and TCRdb retains in-frame clones only, with some absent. The data hold roughly 200,000 clones, with roughly three quarters observed a single time. Material for sequencing was PBMCs. These receptors were taken from a male donor in good health and CMV-seronegative.

The chain has TRBV4-1 and TRBJ2-1; the D gene is possibly TRBD2 (6 bases). Germline lookup yields CDR1 MGHRA and CDR2 YSYEKL. The CDR3 has 15 amino acids. Trimming took off 4 bases at V and 3 bases at J, with 13 bases between the two ends. The CDR3 nucleotides read TGCGCCAGCAGCCTTGGAATCGGGGGCTACAATGAGCAGTTCTTC. As protein: CASSLGIGGYNEQFF.

This chain links TRBV6-1 with TRBJ1-5; 7 nucleotides align to TRBD1. Germline trimming cut 3 bases from V and 0 bases from J; bases unmatched to any gene: 8. CDR3 length: 17 residues. The V gene's germline CDR1 is MNHNS and CDR2 SASEGT. In nucleotides, the CDR3 is TGTGCCAGCAGTGAGGGACAGCCCATCTATAGCAATCAGCCCCAGCATTTT. This sequence encodes CASSEGQPIYSNQPQHF.

This chain connects TRBV30 to TRBJ1-6, with 7 bases fitting TRBD1. Germline trimming cut 4 bases from V and 5 bases from J; bases unmatched to any gene: 5. The CDR3 is 14 residues long. Germline assignment: CDR1 GTSNPN and CDR2 SVGIG (reference sequence). CDR3 bases: TGTGCCTGGATGATCGGGACAGATAATTCACCCCTCCACTTT. Translating it yields CAWMIGTDNSPLHF.

This clone was recorded a few times. The V gene is TRBV5-1, the J gene TRBJ1-2, with 9 nucleotides matching TRBD1. The CDR3 is 13 residues long. CDR1 and CDR2 from the germline V gene are SGHRS and YFSETQ. Trimming took 2 bases from V and 8 from J; bases not matched to a gene: 4. DNA for the CDR3: TGCGCCAGCAGCTTAGGGACAGGGCACGGCTACACCTTC. Its protein is CASSLGTGHGYTF.

On this clone: The sample holds other DNA sequences that translate to the same CDR3. This chain connects TRBV7-3 to TRBJ1-1; weak D call: TRBD1 (5 bases). Germline V gene lookup returns CDR1 SGHTA and CDR2 FQGTGA. The V end was cut by 2 bases, the J end by 5 bases, with 9 bases between. This CDR3 is built from 13 residues. As DNA, the CDR3 is TGTGCCAGCAGCTTAGGGGGAGGAACTGAAGCTTTCTTT. It yields the protein CASSLGGGTEAFF.

This clone was recorded only once. The chain has TRBV7-3 and TRBJ2-3, with TRBD1 matching over 7 bases. V was pared by 5 bases and J by 2 bases, with 4 bases of the junction left unmatched. Germline values: CDR1 SGHTA, CDR2 FQGTGA. CDR3 length: 14 residues. This chain's CDR3 is CASSATGSTDTQYF. CDR3 nucleotide sequence: TGTGCCAGCAGCGCGACAGGGTCCACAGATACGCAGTATTTT.

The chain has TRBV2 and TRBJ1-5; 7 nucleotides align to TRBD1. Germline CDR1 SNHLY, CDR2 FYNNEI. The ends lost 9 bases at V and 0 bases at J; junction bases unmatched: 5. CDR3 length equals 14 residues. The CDR3 DNA is TGTGCCAGTGGAGGGACAGTTAGCAATCAGCCCCAGCATTTT. Protein product: CASGGTVSNQPQHF.

The chain combines TRBV6-1 with TRBJ2-5, with D possibly being TRBD1 (6 bases). With the DNA end fitting TRBJ2-7 better, the J assignment may be wrong. Per the germline V gene, CDR1 is MNHNS and CDR2 is SASEGT. CDR3 length equals 14 residues. DNA for the CDR3: TGTGCCGGAAGGGGACACCCGAGCTCCTACGAGCAGTACTTC. Translating it yields CAGRGHPSSYEQYF.

Concerning this clone: Compared with germline, one end of the junction differs, possibly owing to a read error. The V and J genes are TRBV18 and TRBJ2-5; TRBD1 matches 9 bases. This CDR3 is 16 amino acids long. The germline CDR1 and CDR2 sequences are KGHSH and LQKENI. The CDR3: CVSSPRTGTGKETQYF. CDR3 DNA sequence: TGTGTCAGCTCACCACGTACCGGGACAGGGAAAGAGACCCAGTACTTC.

The rearrangement joins TRBV5-4 to TRBJ2-1; TRBD2 matches at 9 bases. CDR1 and CDR2 (germline): SGHNT, YYREEE (reference sequence). The J segment lost 6 bases and the V segment lost 4 bases, leaving 8 bases of the junction unmatched. This CDR3 is built from 15 residues. CDR3 in amino acids: CASSLGTSSSNEQFF. The CDR3 nucleotides read TGTGCCAGCAGCCTAGGGACTAGCAGTTCCAATGAGCAGTTCTTC.

For this clone: Different DNA sequences within this sample yield the same CDR3. Here the CDR3 reads CASSQGGEGETQYF. CDR3 nucleotide sequence: TGTGCCAGCAGCCAAGGCGGGGAGGGAGAGACCCAGTACTTC. The chain recombines TRBV4-2 with TRBJ2-5; 7 bases line up with TRBD2. J was trimmed by 4 bases and V by 1 base; bases with no gene match: 3. Germline V gives CDR1 LGHNA, CDR2 YNFKEQ. The CDR3 consists of 14 residues.

The chain joins TRBV30 to TRBJ2-5; D is possibly TRBD2 (6 bases). The CDR3 loop spans 12 amino acids. V gave up 8 bases and J gave up 2 bases, with 12 bases separating them. Germline-derived CDR1 and CDR2 are GTSNPN and SVGIG (reference sequence). The CDR3: CAGGTVQETQYF. The CDR3 nucleotides read TGTGCCGGAGGGACGGTTCAAGAGACCCAGTACTTC.

The chain has TRBV6-6 and TRBJ2-5; D remains unclear. This CDR3 is built from 12 residues. Per germline, CDR1 MNHNY and CDR2 SVGAGI (reference sequence). V was shortened by 5 bases and J by 2 bases, with 6 bases between the two germline ends. CDR3 nucleotide sequence: TGTGCCAGCAGTCCCCCGCAAGAGACCCAGTACTTC. It is translated as CASSPPQETQYF.

The V and J genes are TRBV6-1 and TRBJ1-1; D is unresolved. The CDR3 spans 14 residues. The V gene lost 1 base and the J gene lost 1 base, with 7 bases spanning the gap. Germline V gene sequence: CDR1 MNHNS, CDR2 SASEGT. DNA of the CDR3: TGTGCCAGCAGTGAAGTCAGAACGAACACTGAAGCTTTCTTT. Translated: CASSEVRTNTEAFF.

The chain's CDR3 is CASSETIVRGRNEQFF. The CDR3, as DNA: TGCGCCAGCAGCGAAACAATAGTGCGGGGTAGGAATGAGCAGTTCTTC. The chain links TRBV10-1 to TRBJ2-1; the D gene is possibly TRBD2 (6 bases). CDR1 and CDR2 from the germline V gene are WNHNN and SYGVQD (reference sequence). This CDR3 is 16 amino acids long. Trimming removed 6 bases at V and 7 bases at J, with 22 bases between.

V gene TRBV30 combines with J gene TRBJ1-3; weak D call: TRBD1 (5 bases). There are 15 residues in the CDR3. The V gene's germline CDR1 is GTSNPN and CDR2 SVGIG (reference sequence). The ends were cut back, 3 bases at V and 0 bases at J, with 12 bases in the middle. CDR3 sequence: CAWRRDGNSGNTIYF. CDR3 sequence (DNA): TGTGCCTGGAGGCGGGACGGAAACTCTGGAAACACCATATATTTT.

CDR3 in amino acids: CASSLYNNRGSNSPLHF. CDR3 coding DNA: TGTGCCAGCAGCCTATACAACAACAGGGGTAGTAATTCACCCCTCCACTTT. J is TRBJ1-6 and V is TRBV7-8, with TRBD1 matching 7 bases. The V segment lost 5 bases and the J segment 6 bases; nucleotides outside the gene matches: 13. There are 17 residues in the CDR3. Germline V gene data show CDR1 as SGHVS and CDR2 as FQNEAQ.

This chain connects TRBV5-5 to TRBJ2-3; 11 bases fit TRBD2. This CDR3 is built from 15 residues. Per germline, CDR1 SGHKS and CDR2 YYEKEE (reference sequence). V lost 1 base and J lost 6; bases outside the gene matches: 4. The CDR3 sequence: CASSLRTSGSDTQYF. The CDR3 DNA reads TGTGCCAGCAGCTTGCGCACTAGCGGGAGTGATACGCAGTATTTT.

The V call is TRBV20-1, the J call TRBJ1-5; the D gene is possibly TRBD1 (6 bases). Germline CDR1 is DFQATT and CDR2 is SNEGSKA (reference sequence). Trimming cost V 6 bases and J 12 bases, with 15 bases left between them. The CDR3 has 11 amino acids. In DNA form, the CDR3 reads TGCAGTGCCCAACAGGGACCTAGCCAGCATTTT. Protein product: CSAQQGPSQHF.

In its sample, this clone was seen once. The rearrangement joins TRBV6-1 to TRBJ2-1; TRBD1 agrees at 9 bases. V lost 7 bases, J lost 10 bases, and 8 bases stayed unmatched. Germline CDR1 is MNHNS and CDR2 is SASEGT. This CDR3 region has 13 residues. The CDR3 DNA follows: TGTGCCAGCAAGGAGGGACAGGGCAGGGAGCAGTTCTTC. It translates to CASKEGQGREQFF.

The gene calls are TRBV27 and TRBJ1-5, with D possibly being TRBD1 (5 bases). Trimming took 2 bases from V and 9 from J, leaving 14 bases between them. The CDR3 loop spans 14 amino acids. Germline CDR1 reads MNHEY; CDR2 reads SMNVEV (reference sequence). CDR3 in DNA: TGTGCCAGCAGTTTAGGGAGGGGACGGCCGCCCCAGCATTTT. Translated, it gives CASSLGRGRPPQHF.

The chain links TRBV28 to TRBJ1-1, with D perhaps TRBD1 (5 bases). The germline CDR1 and CDR2 sequences are MDHEN and SYDVKM. V dropped 7 bases and J dropped 0 bases, with 12 bases sitting between them. The CDR3 totals 14 residues. Written as DNA, the CDR3 is TGTGCCAGCACAGGGTCCCCCATGAACACTGAAGCTTTCTTT. Its translation is CASTGSPMNTEAFF.

This clone was detected once. V and J are TRBV28 and TRBJ1-5, with D unresolved. Germline V lookup: CDR1 MDHEN, CDR2 SYDVKM. The CDR3 is 11 amino acids. The V gene lost 6 bases and the J gene lost 4 bases, with 4 bases spanning the gap. CDR3 DNA sequence: TGTGCCAGCAGCACAAATCAGCCCCAGCATTTT. Protein product: CASSTNQPQHF.

The rearrangement uses TRBV5-4 and TRBJ2-1; 9 nucleotides agree with TRBD2. V gave up 3 bases and J gave up 8 bases; unmatched junction bases: 6. CDR1 is SGHNT, CDR2 YYREEE, per germline (reference sequence). The CDR3 contains 14 residues. The CDR3 here is CASSSGLAVDEQFF. The CDR3 nucleotides read TGTGCCAGCAGCTCGGGACTAGCCGTTGATGAGCAGTTCTTC.

This clone is a singleton in its sample. The rearrangement uses TRBV13 and TRBJ2-4; 8 bases map to TRBD1. J gave up 9 bases and V 5 bases, and 12 bases lay outside the gene matches. Germline V gene data show CDR1 as PRHDT and CDR2 as FYEKMQ (reference sequence). This CDR3 has 15 amino acids. CDR3 sequence: CASSQLDRGRGIQYF. As DNA, the CDR3 is TGTGCCAGCAGCCAACTAGACAGGGGCCGGGGCATTCAGTACTTC. Drawing the rest from reference TRBV13 and TRBJ2-4, the complete variable domain is AAGVIQSPRHLIKEKRETATLKCYPIPRHDTVYWYQQGPGQDPQFLISFYEKMQSDKGSIPDRFSAQQFSDYHSELNMSSLELGDSALYFCASSQLDRGRGIQYFGAGTRLSVL.